The clone carrying this T cell receptor (beta chain) was detected once. The sample belongs to a study of blood T cell repertoires in COVID-19. Profiled with immunoSEQ multiplex PCR; TCRdb holds only in-frame clones, not every one. The table lists about 26,000 clones, about 90% of them singletons. This TCR was recovered from a human donor in a cohort sampled during active COVID-19. The specimen was peripheral blood.

This CDR3 is CASSLGDRDGYTF. CDR3 in DNA: TGTGCCAGCAGCTTAGGGGACAGGGACGGCTACACCTTC. The chain couples TRBV7-9 to TRBJ1-2, with 9 bases fitting TRBD1. V shed 1 base, J shed 8 bases, and the junction held 2 bases outside the gene matches. CDR1 is SEHNR and CDR2 is FQNEAQ in the germline V gene (reference sequence). The length of the CDR3 is 13 residues.